Below, 23 T cell receptor beta chains from the same sample are listed, as sequenced in a study of T cells in localized non-small cell lung cancer. The assay was immunoSEQ multiplex PCR, and TCRdb's table has in-frame clones only and misses some. Of 1,500 or so clones in the sample, approximately 33% are singletons; the top ten hold roughly 18%. The sequenced sample was normal lung tissue next to the tumor, obtained before any cancer treatment. The receptor set was obtained from a male donor older than 55 with stage II squamous cell lung carcinoma.

By share, this clone ranks as medium-sized (0.01 to 0.1%). The chain has TRBV11-3 and TRBJ2-7; tentative D call: TRBD2 (6 bases). Trimming removed 5 bases from V and 6 bases from J, with 17 bases in between. The V gene's germline CDR1 is SGHNT and CDR2 YENEEA. This CDR3 contains 14 residues. The CDR3 here is CASSLLPLGSEQYF. CDR3 DNA: TGTGCCAGCAGCCTCCTCCCCCTCGGGAGCGAGCAGTACTTC.

In its sample, this clone was seen a few times. The rearrangement uses TRBV1 and TRBJ2-2; the table gives TRBD2 as D, unverified against the DNA. TRBV1 constitutes a pseudogene. The CDR3 runs to 17 residues. The DNA of the CDR3 is TGCGCCAGCAGCCCCTCCCCCCAGGCGGGGGACACCGGGGAGCTGTTTTTT. Protein product: CASSPSPQAGDTGELFF.

In its sample, this clone was seen once. V is TRBV30 and J is TRBJ2-1; possible D gene TRBD2, 7 bases. The CDR3 length is 17 residues. The germline gives CDR1 GTSNPN, CDR2 SVGIG (reference sequence). Trimming left V 4 bases short and J 10 bases short, with 29 bases between. The CDR3 DNA reads as TGTGCCTGGAACTACGGGGGGCGACTCCCCTTTTTTTGGGAGCAGTTCTTC. Its translation is CAWNYGGRLPFFWEQFF.

This rearrangement joins TRBV28 to TRBJ2-7; D is perhaps TRBD2 (5 bases). Trimming left V 6 bases short and J 0 bases short, with 9 bases between. This CDR3 has 13 amino acids. CDR1 MDHEN and CDR2 SYDVKM come from the germline V gene. The CDR3 sequence is CASSSGSSYEQYF. In DNA, the CDR3 is TGTGCCAGCAGCTCGGGGTCCTCCTACGAGCAGTACTTC. The full variable domain, rest sourced from reference TRBV28 and TRBJ2-7, is DVKVTQSSRYLVKRTGEKVFLECVQDMDHENMFWYRQDPGLGLRLIYFSYDVKMKEKGDIPEGYSVSREKKERFSLILESASTNQTSMYLCASSSGSSYEQYFGPGTRLTVT.

This clone was counted between two and nine times. This rearrangement joins TRBV7-1 to TRBJ1-1; unclear D gene. TRBV7-1 is an ORF; its function is uncertain. This CDR3 region has 15 residues. Trimming cost V 4 bases and J 1 base, with 13 bases left between them. CDR3: CASSLSGSGNTEAFF. The CDR3 region has the DNA TGTGCCAGCAGCTTAAGCGGTTCTGGGAACACTGAAGCTTTCTTT.

The sample holds a few counts of this clone. The CDR3 loop is CASSPWREVHNEQFF. The CDR3 DNA sequence: TGTGCCAGCTCACCATGGCGGGAGGTCCACAATGAGCAGTTCTTC. This chain uses TRBV18 with TRBJ2-1, with 8 bases identical to TRBD2. V lost 2 bases to trimming and J lost 5 bases; unmatched junction nucleotides: 5. Germline V CDR1 and CDR2: KGHSH, LQKENI. The CDR3 is 15 residues long.

This clone came up a few times. The chain links TRBV11-3 to TRBJ1-4; 7 positions match TRBD1. Germline V gene data show CDR1 as SGHNT and CDR2 as YENEEA. The CDR3 is 16 amino acids. J lost 0 bases, V lost 5 bases, and 6 bases had no gene match. The CDR3 nucleotides read TGTGCCAGCAGCCAACCGACAGGGACAACTAATGAAAAACTGTTTTTT. It encodes CASSQPTGTTNEKLFF.

The chain combines TRBV28 with TRBJ2-5; D possibly corresponds to TRBD1 (5 bases). The germline V and J ends were trimmed by 3 bases and 4 bases, with 9 bases remaining between them. The germline V gene has CDR1 MDHEN and CDR2 SYDVKM. This CDR3 contains 13 residues. DNA of the CDR3: TGTGCCAGCAGTTTGAACAGGAGAGAGACCCAGTACTTC. Amino acids: CASSLNRRETQYF.

The J gene is TRBJ2-7, the V gene TRBV6-7; tentatively, D is TRBD1 (6 bases). TRBV6-7 is identified as an open reading frame with a role that is uncertain. The V end lost 5 bases, the J end lost 4 bases, and 15 bases lay between the germline ends. The CDR3 is 14 amino acids. CDR3 sequence reads: CASSADRWAYEQYF. CDR3 nucleotide sequence: TGTGCCAGCAGTGCCGACAGGTGGGCATACGAGCAGTACTTC.

The chain is built from TRBV29-1 and TRBJ2-7, with D perhaps being TRBD1 or TRBD2 (7 bases each). The CDR3 is made up of 15 amino acids. Trimming stripped 6 bases from V and 6 bases from J, with 24 bases between. CDR1 and CDR2 (germline): SQVTM, ANQGSEA. The CDR3 region has the DNA TGCAGCGTGGGGCTAGTGGGAGGGCCAGGGGGCGAGCAGTACTTC. Translation gives CSVGLVGGPGGEQYF.

This clone was observed a handful of times. This chain links TRBV6-8 with TRBJ1-5, with D perhaps TRBD1 (6 bases). V lost 2 bases and J lost 0, with 8 bases in between. The CDR3 loop spans 15 amino acids. Germline lookup yields CDR1 MNHGY and CDR2 SAAAGT. The CDR3 nucleotides read TGTGCCAGCAGTTACGGGGGCGATAGCAATCAGCCCCAGCATTTT. Amino acid sequence: CASSYGGDSNQPQHF.

The chain is built from TRBV18 and TRBJ2-7; 8 positions agree with TRBD2. The V gene's germline CDR1 is KGHSH and CDR2 LQKENI. The CDR3 is made up of 15 amino acids. Trimming removed 2 bases from V and 7 bases from J; junction bases left unmatched: 10. The CDR3 sequence: CASSPRTGGPGEQYF. CDR3 DNA: TGTGCCAGCTCACCAAGGACGGGAGGGCCCGGAGAGCAGTACTTC.

This clone was detected a few times. The J gene is TRBJ2-7, the V gene TRBV9; D might be TRBD1 or TRBD2, each matching 5 bases. This CDR3 is built from 14 residues. V lost 3 bases to trimming and J lost 1 base, with 11 bases between them. The germline V gene has CDR1 SGDLS and CDR2 YYNGEE. The DNA for the CDR3 is TGTGCCAGCAGCGCCTCGGGACGGTCCTACGAGCAGTACTTC. As protein: CASSASGRSYEQYF.

This clone is medium-sized. The chain carries TRBV11-3 and TRBJ2-5; TRBD2 agrees at 10 bases. Germline V lookup: CDR1 SGHNT, CDR2 YENEEA. Trimming at V came to 5 bases and at J to 4 bases, leaving 13 bases not matched to a gene. This CDR3 is 17 amino acids long. The CDR3 spells CASSPDRSSGRTETQYF. The CDR3, as DNA: TGTGCCAGCAGCCCCGATCGGAGTAGCGGGAGGACAGAGACCCAGTACTTC. The full variable domain, completed using reference TRBV11-3 and TRBJ2-5, is EAGVVQSPRYKIIEKKQPVAFWCNPISGHNTLYWYLQNLGQGPELLIRYENEEAVDDSQLPKDRFSAERLKGVDSTLKIQPAELGDSAVYLCASSPDRSSGRTETQYFGPGTRLLVL.

The chain couples TRBV28 to TRBJ1-4, with D hard to call. Germline assignment: CDR1 MDHEN and CDR2 SYDVKM. Trimming removed 3 bases from V and 10 bases from J, with 12 bases in between. CDR3 length: 13 amino acids. The CDR3 sequence is CASSFSGRGKLFF. The CDR3 region has the DNA TGTGCCAGCAGTTTTTCCGGGCGGGGAAAACTGTTTTTT.

The V gene is TRBV7-1, the J gene TRBJ2-3; possibly TRBD2 for D (5 bases). TRBV7-1 is treated as an ORF (open reading frame) with a function not yet certain. V was shortened by 4 bases and J by 2 bases, with 10 bases between the two germline ends. The CDR3 totals 14 residues. As DNA, the CDR3 is TGTGCCAGCAGCTTTTCGGACTCCACAGATACGCAGTATTTT. The encoded protein is CASSFSDSTDTQYF.

This clone was seen only a few times. The V gene is TRBV6-8, the J gene TRBJ2-6; D unclear. V lost 0 bases and J 2 bases, leaving 5 bases between the germline ends. Germline CDR1 is MNHGY and CDR2 is SAAAGT. The CDR3 sequence is 15 residues long. CDR3 residues: CASSYSGPGANVLTF. The CDR3 DNA follows: TGTGCCAGCAGTTACTCCGGACCTGGGGCCAACGTCCTGACTTTC.

By proportion, this clone is medium-sized (0.01 to 0.1%). V is TRBV7-2 and J is TRBJ2-1, with D hard to call. The ends were cut back, 1 base at V and 1 base at J, with 2 bases in the middle. Germline CDR1 SGHTA, CDR2 FQGNSA. The CDR3 sequence is 13 residues long. The CDR3 bases are TGTGCCAGCAGCTTAGGTTCCTACAATGAGCAGTTCTTC. Protein: CASSLGSYNEQFF.

The V and J genes are TRBV27 and TRBJ2-3; TRBD2 aligns across 9 bases. In germline, CDR1 is MNHEY, CDR2 SMNVEV (reference sequence). This CDR3 region has 15 residues. Trimming cost V 5 bases and J 7 bases; bases outside gene matches: 10. CDR3 nucleotides: TGTGCCAGCAGTCCAAGGCGGGAGGGCCTGTATACGCAGTATTTT. Translating gives CASSPRREGLYTQYF.

By its share, this clone is medium-sized (0.01 to 0.1%). V usage is TRBV6-8 and J usage is TRBJ2-7; D not resolved. Trimming took off 2 bases at V and 2 bases at J, with 4 bases between the two ends. This CDR3 region has 12 residues. CDR1 is MNHGY, CDR2 SAAAGT, per germline. DNA of the CDR3: TGTGCCAGCAGTTACGGTACCTACGAGCAGTACTTC. Its protein is CASSYGTYEQYF.

This chain uses TRBV28 with TRBJ1-1, with 12 positions matching TRBD1. Trimming took 3 bases from V and 4 from J; bases not matched to a gene: 6. The CDR3 has 16 amino acids. Germline CDR1 MDHEN, CDR2 SYDVKM. CDR3 bases: TGTGCCAGCAGTTTGGGACAGGGGGCTCTGGGCACTGAAGCTTTCTTT. Amino acid sequence: CASSLGQGALGTEAFF.

This rearrangement joins TRBV14 to TRBJ2-7; no clear D gene. Germline assignment: CDR1 SGHDN and CDR2 FVKESK. V shed 6 bases and J shed 4 bases, with 16 bases lying between them. The length of the CDR3 is 14 residues. The CDR3 region has the DNA TGTGCCAGCAGACCCGGCGGCGTATATTACGAGCAGTACTTC. This codes for CASRPGGVYYEQYF. Looking up the rest from reference TRBV14 and TRBJ2-7 gives the full variable domain: EAGVTQFPSHSVIEKGQTVTLRCDPISGHDNLYWYRRVMGKEIKFLLHFVKESKQDESGMPNNRFLAERTGGTYSTLKVQPAELEDSGVYFCASRPGGVYYEQYFGPGTRLTVT.

This rearrangement joins TRBV28 to TRBJ1-1; D unresolved. V lost 3 bases, J lost 3 bases, and 8 bases lay in between. Germline V lookup: CDR1 MDHEN, CDR2 SYDVKM. The CDR3 runs 13 residues. DNA for the CDR3: TGTGCCAGCAGTTTGGCCTCCTACACTGAAGCTTTCTTT. This sequence encodes CASSLASYTEAFF.